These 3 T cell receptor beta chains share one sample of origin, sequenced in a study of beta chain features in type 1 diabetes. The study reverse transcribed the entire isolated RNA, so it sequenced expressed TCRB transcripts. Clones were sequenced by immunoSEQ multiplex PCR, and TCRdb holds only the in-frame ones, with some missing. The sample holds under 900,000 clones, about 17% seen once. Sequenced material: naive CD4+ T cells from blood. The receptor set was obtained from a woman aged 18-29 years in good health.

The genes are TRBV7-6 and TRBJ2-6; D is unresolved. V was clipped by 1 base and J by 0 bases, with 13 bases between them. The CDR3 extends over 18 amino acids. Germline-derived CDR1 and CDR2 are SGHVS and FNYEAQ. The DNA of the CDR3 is TGTGCCAGCAGCTTAGAGGCCAGGCCAAGCTCTGGGGCCAACGTCCTGACTTTC. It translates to CASSLEARPSSGANVLTF.

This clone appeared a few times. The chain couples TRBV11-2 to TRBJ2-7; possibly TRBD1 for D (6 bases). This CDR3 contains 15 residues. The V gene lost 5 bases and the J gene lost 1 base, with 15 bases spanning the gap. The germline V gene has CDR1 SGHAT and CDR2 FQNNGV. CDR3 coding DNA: TGTGCCAGCAGCCGAACCCGGGACAAATCCTACGAGCAGTACTTC. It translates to CASSRTRDKSYEQYF.

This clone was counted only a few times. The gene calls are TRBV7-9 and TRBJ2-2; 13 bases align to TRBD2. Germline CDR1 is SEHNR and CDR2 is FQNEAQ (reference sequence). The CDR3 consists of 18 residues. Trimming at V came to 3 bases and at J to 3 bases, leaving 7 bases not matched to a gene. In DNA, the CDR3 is TGTGCCAGCAGCTTCCGGACTAGCGGGAGTAGTGACACCGGGGAGCTGTTTTTT. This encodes CASSFRTSGSSDTGELFF.